Below are 29 T cell receptor beta chains sequenced from a single sample in a study of T-cell reconstitution after alpha-beta-depleted transplantation in children. The TCRbeta library was prepared with unique molecular identifiers. Via MiXCR, TCRdb re-called the PCR reads, giving one row per CDR3 protein. The sample lists 500,000 to 750,000 distinct CDR3 sequences, 10% to 15% occurring once. The sample here was PBMCs, mostly from graft donor cells, taken 360 days after TCRalphabeta/CD19-depleted stem cell transplant. The origin of the receptors is a male patient aged 10 to 17 who had a stem cell transplant for acute myeloid leukemia, so the T cells may come from the graft donor.

The gene calls are TRBV18 and TRBJ1-1; D possibly corresponds to TRBD1 (5 bases). CDR1 is KGHSH, CDR2 LQKENI, per germline. The CDR3 sequence is 15 residues long. Deletions cut 3 bases from V and 3 bases from J, with 14 bases between. The CDR3 DNA reads TGTGCCAGCTCACCGATAAGGTGGGGCCACACTGAAGCTTTCTTT. This encodes CASSPIRWGHTEAFF.

The V call is TRBV28, the J call TRBJ1-2, with 8 bases aligning to TRBD1. With 6 bases clipped from V and 7 bases from J, the junction kept 10 bases outside the gene matches. This CDR3 region has 14 residues. From germline, CDR1 is MDHEN and CDR2 SYDVKM. CDR3 region: CASSRPTGEGGYTF. The CDR3 nucleotides read TGTGCCAGCAGCAGACCGACAGGGGAGGGTGGCTACACCTTC.

This chain uses TRBV6-2 or TRBV6-3 with TRBJ2-1; D may be TRBD2 (6 bases). The V gene's germline CDR1 is MNHEY and CDR2 SVGEGT. The CDR3 sequence is 17 residues long. The V end lost 1 base, the J end lost 0 bases, and 13 bases lay between the germline ends. CDR3 sequence (DNA): TGTGCCAGCAGTTACTATACGGGAGAAGCCTCCTACAATGAGCAGTTCTTC. Translation: CASSYYTGEASYNEQFF.

This clonotype was counted only a few times. V gene TRBV28 combines with J gene TRBJ2-3, with D possibly matching TRBD2 (5 bases). The CDR3 consists of 15 residues. Trimming removed 3 bases at V and 0 bases at J, with 10 bases between. Germline V gives CDR1 MDHEN, CDR2 SYDVKM. The CDR3 region has the DNA TGTGCCAGCAGTTTTTTTTCGGGGAGCACAGATACGCAGTATTTT. This codes for CASSFFSGSTDTQYF.

The chain recombines TRBV11-2 with TRBJ2-1; 8 bases are shared with TRBD2. Germline V gene data show CDR1 as SGHAT and CDR2 as FQNNGV. The CDR3 covers 16 residues. With 3 bases clipped from V and 3 bases from J, the junction kept 7 bases outside the gene matches. CDR3 amino acids: CASSLVLAAVYNEQFF. CDR3 DNA sequence: TGTGCCAGCAGCTTGGTACTAGCGGCCGTCTACAATGAGCAGTTCTTC.

This clonotype was seen repeatedly, ten times or more. This rearrangement joins TRBV5-1 to TRBJ1-4, with no clear D. This CDR3 contains 15 residues. Germline V lookup: CDR1 SGHRS, CDR2 YFSETQ. Trimming removed 0 bases at V and 8 bases at J, with 14 bases between. The CDR3 coding sequence is TGCGCCAGCAGCTTGGATGGCACCGGCCAAGAAAAACTGTTTTTT. It is translated as CASSLDGTGQEKLFF.

The J gene is TRBJ2-7, the V gene TRBV7-8; no clear D gene. The germline V gene has CDR1 SGHVS and CDR2 FQNEAQ. The CDR3 extends over 12 amino acids. V lost 5 bases to trimming and J lost 6 bases, with 11 bases between them. CDR3 residues: CASSEPRAEQYF. The CDR3 DNA is TGTGCCAGCAGCGAGCCCCGAGCCGAGCAGTACTTC.

This clonotype was seen ten or more times. DNA for the CDR3: TGTGCCAGCACGGTGGGAGCCTTTGATGAGCAGTTCTTC. Protein sequence: CASTVGAFDEQFF. The rearrangement uses TRBV14 and TRBJ2-1; D is possibly TRBD2 (5 bases). This CDR3 is 13 amino acids long. Germline loops: CDR1 SGHDN, CDR2 FVKESK. Trimming took 7 bases from V and 8 from J, leaving 15 bases between them.

The chain employs TRBV6-5 and TRBJ2-2; no reliable D call. Per germline, CDR1 MNHEY and CDR2 SVGAGI. The CDR3 runs to 15 residues. The ends were cut back, 0 bases at V and 3 bases at J, with 8 bases in the middle. The CDR3 is CASSYSSADTGELFF. In nucleotides, the CDR3 is TGTGCCAGCAGTTACTCCTCGGCGGACACCGGGGAGCTGTTTTTT.

This clonotype showed up many times. This CDR3 is CSVEKIYGYTF. CDR3 nucleotide sequence: TGCAGCGTTGAAAAGATTTATGGCTACACCTTC. The rearrangement links TRBV29-1 to TRBJ1-2; D remains unclear. The germline V gene has CDR1 SQVTM and CDR2 ANQGSEA. The CDR3 sequence is 11 residues long. Trimming took 2 bases from V and 5 from J, leaving 6 bases between them.

This chain links TRBV7-9 with TRBJ2-2; D is perhaps TRBD1 (5 bases). The germline CDR1 and CDR2 sequences are SEHNR and FQNEAQ (reference sequence). V was pared by 1 base and J by 2 bases, with 14 bases between. CDR3 length equals 17 residues. CDR3 sequence (DNA): TGTGCCAGCAGCTTAGACAGGCCCCGCTTAAACACCGGGGAGCTGTTTTTT. It specifies CASSLDRPRLNTGELFF.

The rearrangement uses TRBV27 and TRBJ1-5, with D maybe TRBD1 (5 bases). CDR1 is MNHEY and CDR2 is SMNVEV in the germline V gene (reference sequence). This CDR3 region has 12 residues. Trimming cost V 6 bases and J 7 bases, with 10 bases left between them. The CDR3 nucleotides read TGTGCCAGCAGGGGAGGGGTACAGCCCCAGCATTTT. This codes for CASRGGVQPQHF.

As concerns this clonotype: A much larger clone sits a single nucleotide away, making a read error possible. The rearrangement links TRBV7-6 to TRBJ2-7; unclear D gene. This CDR3 has 13 residues. V lost 0 bases and J 1 base, leaving 4 bases between the germline ends. Per the germline V gene, CDR1 is SGHVS and CDR2 is FNYEAQ. This chain's CDR3 is CASSLAESYEQYF. CDR3 DNA: TGTGCCAGCAGCTTAGCGGAGTCCTACGAGCAGTACTTC.

The chain joins TRBV12-3 or TRBV12-4 to TRBJ2-5; TRBD1 is a possible D gene (6 bases). V dropped 4 bases and J dropped 5 bases, with 14 bases sitting between them. This CDR3 spans 14 amino acids. CDR3 nucleotides: TGTGCCAGCAGTTCAAAACAGGGTGGGGAGACCCAGTACTTC. Amino acid sequence: CASSSKQGGETQYF.

CDR3 DNA sequence: TGCAGCGTTGAGATGCGGCCCTATGAAAAACTGTTTTTT. Translated, it gives CSVEMRPYEKLFF. The chain employs TRBV29-1 and TRBJ1-4, with D unresolved. The germline V gene encodes CDR1 SQVTM and CDR2 ANQGSEA. CDR3 length: 13 residues. V was cut by 3 bases and J by 6 bases, with 11 bases left in between.

This clonotype has a handful of counts. The rearrangement uses TRBV20-1 and TRBJ1-6; D is uncertain. CDR3 length equals 12 residues. CDR1 is DFQATT and CDR2 is SNEGSKA in the germline V gene (reference sequence). The CDR3 loop reads CATRTYNSPLHF. CDR3 in DNA: TGCGCGACGCGGACTTATAATTCACCCCTCCACTTT.

The chain uses TRBV4-3 and TRBJ2-3, with TRBD2 identical over 7 bases. Germline CDR1 reads LGHNA; CDR2 reads YSLEER. Trimming removed 1 base from V and 7 bases from J; junction bases left unmatched: 17. The CDR3 runs 18 residues. This chain's CDR3 is CASSQGNSETSLTHTQYF. The CDR3 DNA reads TGCGCCAGCAGCCAAGGGAATTCGGAGACTAGCCTTACGCATACGCAGTATTTT.

The chain couples TRBV7-2 to TRBJ2-2, with a possible D match to TRBD2 (6 bases). V dropped 6 bases and J dropped 3 bases, with 11 bases sitting between them. This CDR3 spans 14 amino acids. CDR1 is SGHTA, CDR2 FQGNSA, per germline. The CDR3 reads CASSRLVYTGELFF. The DNA of the CDR3 is TGTGCCAGCAGTAGACTAGTCTACACCGGGGAGCTGTTTTTT.

J is TRBJ2-7 and V is TRBV28; possibly TRBD2 for D (5 bases). This CDR3 is 13 amino acids long. Deletions cut 8 bases from V and 4 bases from J, with 15 bases between. In germline, CDR1 is MDHEN, CDR2 SYDVKM. The CDR3 DNA follows: TGTGCCAGCCGGGAATCGGGCATATACGAGCAGTACTTC. Translating gives CASRESGIYEQYF.

CDR3 loop: CSAIEIAGYNEQFF. The CDR3, as DNA: TGCAGTGCTATCGAGATAGCGGGTTACAATGAGCAGTTCTTC. V usage is TRBV20-1 and J usage is TRBJ2-1; 7 bases align to TRBD2. The CDR3 contains 14 residues. J gave up 4 bases and V 4 bases, and 7 bases lay outside the gene matches. In germline, CDR1 is DFQATT, CDR2 SNEGSKA (reference sequence).

There are many counts of this clonotype. V and J are TRBV28 and TRBJ1-2; D remains unclear. The CDR3 covers 13 residues. Trimming removed 10 bases at V and 3 bases at J, with 15 bases between. CDR1 MDHEN and CDR2 SYDVKM come from the germline V gene. The CDR3 here is CAIFNSGDYGYTF. The CDR3 region has the DNA TGTGCCATTTTTAATTCGGGAGACTATGGCTACACCTTC.

This clonotype was found many times. The V call is TRBV12-3 or TRBV12-4, the J call TRBJ2-7; 7 bases match TRBD1. CDR3 length: 15 amino acids. The V gene end was trimmed by 8 bases and the J gene end by 5 bases; junction bases not matched to a gene: 15. The DNA for the CDR3 is TGTGCCAGCTCCCCCCCCGGGAAAGGGGGCGACGAGCAGTACTTC. It is translated as CASSPPGKGGDEQYF.

V gene TRBV9 combines with J gene TRBJ1-4; no clear D gene. The CDR3 has 16 amino acids. Germline loops: CDR1 SGDLS, CDR2 YYNGEE. V shed 2 bases and J shed 6 bases, with 17 bases lying between them. The CDR3 DNA sequence: TGTGCCAGCAGCGTCGCACCGGGTCCCGGGGATGAAAAACTGTTTTTT. It yields the protein CASSVAPGPGDEKLFF.

This clonotype was seen only a few times. The CDR3 sequence is CATSRGPDQLETQYF. The DNA of the CDR3 is TGTGCCACCAGCAGAGGCCCGGACCAGCTAGAGACCCAGTACTTC. V and J are TRBV15 and TRBJ2-5; no clear D gene. Germline V gene lookup returns CDR1 LNHNV and CDR2 YYDKDF (reference sequence). This CDR3 spans 15 amino acids. Trimming removed 1 base from V and 4 bases from J, with 13 bases in between.

This chain joins TRBV20-1 and TRBJ2-3, with D possibly matching TRBD1 (5 bases). The CDR3 is 16 residues long. Germline V lookup: CDR1 DFQATT, CDR2 SNEGSKA (reference sequence). Trimming stripped 3 bases from V and 2 bases from J, with 18 bases between. The CDR3 protein is CSASHEGATYTDTQYF. The CDR3, as DNA: TGCAGTGCTAGTCATGAAGGGGCTACTTACACAGATACGCAGTATTTT.

This clonotype was counted many times. V usage is TRBV25-1 and J usage is TRBJ1-1; D call uncertain. Per the germline V gene, CDR1 is MGHDK and CDR2 is SYGVNS. This CDR3 region has 12 residues. The V and J ends lost 6 bases and 6 bases respectively, with 11 bases between them. The CDR3 DNA reads as TGTGCCAGCAGACTAGGGTTTGCTGAAGCTTTCTTT. Its translation: CASRLGFAEAFF.

This sequence joins TRBV28 and TRBJ2-5; D may be TRBD1 (5 bases). Germline lookup yields CDR1 MDHEN and CDR2 SYDVKM. The CDR3 length is 16 residues. The V gene lost 2 bases and the J gene lost 6 bases, with 19 bases spanning the gap. CDR3 sequence reads: CASSLTYRSYQKTQYF. The CDR3 nucleotides are TGTGCCAGCAGTTTAACCTACAGGTCCTATCAGAAGACCCAGTACTTC.

This clonotype was seen a handful of times. This sequence joins TRBV11-1 and TRBJ2-6; D might be TRBD2 (5 bases). Germline V lookup: CDR1 SGHAT, CDR2 FQDESV (reference sequence). CDR3 size: 18 residues. The ends were cut back, 4 bases at V and 3 bases at J, with 19 bases in the middle. The CDR3 DNA sequence: TGTGCCAGCAGCTCACCCCGGGAAAAATCTAGTGGGGCCAACGTCCTGACTTTC. Its protein is CASSSPREKSSGANVLTF.

V usage is TRBV7-3 and J usage is TRBJ1-2, with no clear D. Germline values: CDR1 SGHTA, CDR2 FQGTGA. V lost 5 bases and J lost 2, with 15 bases in between. This CDR3 is 15 amino acids long. Here the CDR3 reads CASSRTPRENYGYTF. CDR3 coding DNA: TGTGCCAGCAGCCGAACCCCTCGAGAAAACTATGGCTACACCTTC.